This TCR beta chain was recorded in a study of OX40 agonist ivuxolimab in advanced cancers. This CDR3 spans 15 amino acids. Germline V gene sequence: CDR1 MNHNY, CDR2 SVGAGI (reference sequence). V lost 1 base to trimming and J lost 4 bases, with 13 bases between them. Measured with immunoSEQ multiplex PCR; TCRdb has only the in-frame clones, and not every one. The data show about 58,000 clones, roughly 77% seen once. The rearrangement links TRBV6-6 to TRBJ2-5; D unclear. The sequence was collected from an adult with an advanced solid tumor such as melanoma, head and neck, liver or kidney cancer. The sample here was CD4+ or CD8+ T cells sorted from blood, taken in a trial of the OX40 agonist ivuxolimab. As DNA, the CDR3 is TGTGCCAGCAGTTACTTTTCAGTTGTCCCAGAGACCCAGTACTTC. Protein sequence: CASSYFSVVPETQYF.